This T cell receptor beta chain was captured by sequencing in a study of shared clonotypes between healthy human individuals. Study observations and caveats: Clonotype sharing across donors was expected to vary with sequencing depth. Several donors shared about 5% of their naive CD4 clonotypes.

Assay: immunoSEQ multiplex PCR; the TCRdb copy retains only in-frame clones and omits some. In the table there are about 610,000 clones, 95% to 97% of which are singletons. Naive CD8 isolation took CD45RO-negative cells positively selected for CCR7 and excluded terminally differentiated effector memory CD45RA+ cells. This clone came up once. The antigen remains unidentified. Looked up from germline, CDR1 is SNHLY and CDR2 is FYNNEI. V was trimmed by 4 bases and J by 10 bases, leaving 19 bases between them. CDR3 length equals 14 residues. What was sequenced was naive CD8+ T cells sorted from blood. The receptor was derived from a woman aged 25 to 39 in good health. The chain uses TRBV2 and TRBJ1-2, with D hard to call. The CDR3 coding sequence is TGTGCCAGCAGTGGGACGGCCTATGGTAACGACTACACCTTC. Amino acids: CASSGTAYGNDYTF.